This TCR beta chain was retrieved from a study of blood T cells in healthy people across ages. Germline CDR1 reads SGHDT; CDR2 reads YYEEEE. The V gene lost 2 bases and the J gene lost 5 bases, with 14 bases spanning the gap. This CDR3 is built from 14 residues. Alongside a J-beta primer mix, a sample-barcoded 5' primer served in a second PCR lasting about 7 to 11 cycles. TCRdb itself ran the 5' RACE reads through MiXCR, one entry per CDR3 protein. The sample records under 700,000 distinct CDR3 sequences, around 24% being singletons. The same sample was also used in a study of T cells of mothers and their children.

This TCR was sampled from a boy aged 5-17 years in good health. This chain uses TRBV5-6 with TRBJ2-7; D is perhaps TRBD2 (6 bases). Sequencing was done on a sample of blood. CDR3: CASSLSGRLDEQYF. The CDR3 DNA reads as TGTGCCAGCAGCTTATCCGGGAGATTAGACGAGCAGTACTTC.